Listed below are T cell receptor beta chains from one sample, sequenced in a study of T cells in Graves' hyperthyroidism and ophthalmopathy. One entry per CDR3 protein, called by TCRdb with MiXCR from the multiplex PCR reads. The repertoire holds hundreds of thousands of distinct CDR3 sequences, around 46% seen once, with approximately 8.2% in the top ten. Sample: peripheral blood or thyroid tissue (not recorded which). These receptors originate from a young woman with Graves' hyperthyroidism. Both conserved end residues are part of each CDR3. A D gene is named only where the DNA matches it firmly. Not all rows give a size; the values are once, few, many and, for expanded clones, a class.

d_call clone_size j_call v_call cdr3_nt cdr3_aa
- - TRBJ1-5 TRBV11-2 TGTGCCAGCAGCTCCCAACAGGCCCCCGGCTCGAGCCAGCCCCAGCATTTT CASSSQQAPGSSQPQHF
- - TRBJ1-2 TRBV4-1 TGCGCCAGCAGCCGACTCGAGGTGGAGGACAGAGACACCTTC CASSRLEVEDRDTF
- - TRBJ2-5 TRBV7-9 TGTGCCAGCAGCTTAGTCAACCAAGAGACCCAGTACTTC CASSLVNQETQYF
- - TRBJ1-5 TRBV7-2 TGTGCCAGCAGCTTATTTACAGATAGCAATCAGCCCCAGCATTTT CASSLFTDSNQPQHF
- many TRBJ1-4 TRBV29-1 TGCAGCGTTAGGGCCCTCTCAACTAATGAAAAACTGTTTTTT CSVRALSTNEKLFF
TRBD2 - TRBJ2-5 TRBV20-1 TGCAGTGCACTGCCCGGGGGGGAGACCCAGTACTTC CSALPGGETQYF
TRBD2 - TRBJ2-7 TRBV2 TGTGCCAGCCCCGCCCAGGGACTAGCGGGAAAACCCCCCTACGAGCAGTACTTC CASPAQGLAGKPPYEQYF
- - TRBJ2-7 TRBV7-2 TGTGCCAGCAGCCCCTCAGCGGAGGGGGAGCAGTACTTC CASSPSAEGEQYF
TRBD1 - TRBJ1-4 TRBV2 TGTGCCAGCTTGTCCGGGACAGGGGCTAATGAAAAACTGTTTTTT CASLSGTGANEKLFF
- - TRBJ1-1 TRBV7-9 TGTGCCAGCAGCTTAGTTGGCTTGAGCCCTGAAGCTTTCTTT CASSLVGLSPEAFF
- few TRBJ2-7 TRBV11-2 TGTGCCAGCAGCCGGGACGGGGCAAGTTACGAGCAGTACTTC CASSRDGASYEQYF
- - TRBJ1-5 TRBV2 TGTGCCAGTGATCAGCCCCAGCATTTT CASDQPQHF
- many TRBJ2-7 TRBV7-2 TGTGCCAGCAGCCTACAGCACTACGAGCAGTACTTC CASSLQHYEQYF
- many TRBJ1-2 TRBV12-3/TRBV12-4 TGTGCCAGCAGTTTATCCGGCTGGACGGGGCAAAACTATGGCTACACCTTC CASSLSGWTGQNYGYTF
- few TRBJ1-2 TRBV25-1 TGTGCCAGCGCTCAAGAACTTTCAAACTATGGCTACACCTTC CASAQELSNYGYTF
- - TRBJ1-1 TRBV7-2 TGTGCCAGCAGTTACCTATCACAGGTACTTCATTTTTTCTTT CASSYLSQVLHFFF
TRBD1 - TRBJ1-2 TRBV24-1 TGTGCCAGCAGTTTATATCTCGGACAGGGAAAGGAGTATGGCTACACCTTC CASSLYLGQGKEYGYTF
- few TRBJ2-2 TRBV5-1 TGCGCCAGCAGCACCAGGGACGGGAACACCGGGGAGCTGTTTTTT CASSTRDGNTGELFF
TRBD2 many TRBJ2-7 TRBV2 TGTGCCAGCTCGAGGACTAGCGGGAGCTCCTACGAGCAGTACTTC CASSRTSGSSYEQYF
- - TRBJ2-3 TRBV11-2 TGTGCCAGCAGTTACTCGATTTTCGAAGGAGATACGCAGTATTTT CASSYSIFEGDTQYF
- - TRBJ2-5 TRBV20-1 TGCAGTTCAACACCGGGACGAACCTCACAAGAGACCCAGTACTTC CSSTPGRTSQETQYF
TRBD1 - TRBJ2-7 TRBV20-1 TGCAGTGCAGGACAGGCTCACCTCTACGAGCAGTACTTC CSAGQAHLYEQYF
TRBD1 - TRBJ1-1 TRBV4-2 TGTGCCAGCAGCCAATGGGACAGGGGGCGTACTGAAGCTTTCTTT CASSQWDRGRTEAFF
- - TRBJ1-4 TRBV2 TGTGCCAGCAATGGGGGAGGGGCACTCAATGAAAAACTGTTTTTT CASNGGGALNEKLFF
- - TRBJ2-7 TRBV5-1 TGCGCCAGCAGCTTGGGTTACGAGCAGTGCTTC CASSLGYEQCF
- few TRBJ2-5 TRBV7-2 TGTGCCAGCAGCTTTGGACAGGGACTTTTCGGGGGGGAGACCCAGTACTTC CASSFGQGLFGGETQYF
TRBD2 few TRBJ2-5 TRBV7-7 TGTGCTAGCAGCTTAGCCGGAGGACTAGCGGGACAAGAGACCCAGTACTTC CASSLAGGLAGQETQYF
- few TRBJ2-7 TRBV2 TGTGCCAGCAGCCGGGACTCCAGTGGGTCCTACGAGCAGTACTTC CASSRDSSGSYEQYF
- many TRBJ1-2 TRBV12-3/TRBV12-4 TGTGCCAGCATGCGACTTGAGGGCTACACCTTC CASMRLEGYTF
- - TRBJ1-1 TRBV7-2 TGTGCCAGCAGCCAAGAAGAAGAAGCTTTCTTT CASSQEEEAFF
- - TRBJ2-7 TRBV5-4 TGTGCCAGCAGCTTGGCGGATAGCTCCTCCTACGAGCAGTACTTC CASSLADSSSYEQYF
TRBD1 - TRBJ2-5 TRBV10-3 TGTGCCATCAGGACAGGACAGGGTCGGGCGGAGACCCAGTACTTC CAIRTGQGRAETQYF
- - TRBJ2-7 TRBV20-1 TGCAGTGCTAGTGGTATGGAGCCCCGCTACGAGCAGTACTTC CSASGMEPRYEQYF
- few TRBJ2-7 TRBV19 TGTGCCAGTAGTATAGTGGCTGCGGGGTACGAGCAGTACTTC CASSIVAAGYEQYF
TRBD1 few TRBJ2-7 TRBV7-3 TGTGCCAGCAGCTCCTCTTGGACAGGGGGGGAGCAGTACTTC CASSSSWTGGEQYF
TRBD1 - TRBJ2-1 TRBV10-3 TGTGCCATCAGTGAAAGGGGGCAGGTTGTTGAGCAGTTCTTC CAISERGQVVEQFF
- many TRBJ1-2 TRBV24-1 TGTGCCACCAGTGGTTCAGGGACGAGGTATGGCTACACCTTC CATSGSGTRYGYTF
TRBD2 few TRBJ2-2 TRBV7-2 TGTGCCAGCAGCAACCGACTAGCGGGAGGGACCGGGGAGCTGTTTTTT CASSNRLAGGTGELFF
- - TRBJ2-2 TRBV7-2 TGTGCCAGCAGCTTTTCGTGGCGGAACACCGGGGAGCTGTCTTGG CASSFSWRNTGELSW
TRBD2 - TRBJ2-5 TRBV15 TGTGCCACCAGCAGCTTGACTAGCGGGAGCGTAGAGACCCAGTACTTC CATSSLTSGSVETQYF
- medium-sized TRBJ1-6 TRBV5-6 TGTGCCAGCAGCCTAACAAAGGACTCACCCCTCCACTTT CASSLTKDSPLHF
TRBD2 - TRBJ2-7 TRBV25-1 TGTGCCAGCAGTGAAGGCACCCGAGGACTAGCGGGACCCTACGAGCAGTACTTC CASSEGTRGLAGPYEQYF
- - TRBJ1-5 TRBV6-6 TGTGCCAGCAGTTACTCGCGGGGGCGCGATCAGCCCCAGCATTTT CASSYSRGRDQPQHF
- - TRBJ1-2 TRBV25-1 TGTGCCAGCAGTGAAGTGGGGCTAAATGGCTACACCTTC CASSEVGLNGYTF
TRBD2 few TRBJ2-7 TRBV5-1 TGCGCCAGCAGACCAACGGGAGGGACCTACGAGCAGTACTTC CASRPTGGTYEQYF
TRBD1 - TRBJ1-5 TRBV10-3 TGTGCCAGCAGTACTACAGGGGGCGTCAATCAGCCCCAGCATTTT CASSTTGGVNQPQHF
- few TRBJ2-7 TRBV2 TGTGCCAGCAGGCTTGCCGGGGAGCAGTACTTC CASRLAGEQYF
- few TRBJ1-1 TRBV2 TGTGCCAGCAGTGGACCGGAAGCTTTCTTT CASSGPEAFF
TRBD1 - TRBJ1-1 TRBV19 TGTGCCAGTAGTGACGACAGGGGCACTGAAGCTTTCTTT CASSDDRGTEAFF
- few TRBJ1-5 TRBV2 TGTGCCAGCAGCTTAGATCGGGCGGGGTCAAATCAGCCCCAGCATTTT CASSLDRAGSNQPQHF
- - TRBJ1-5 TRBV7-6 TGTGCCAGCAGCCGTATGGAGGCTAGCAATCAGCCCCAGCATTTT CASSRMEASNQPQHF
TRBD1 - TRBJ1-6 TRBV25-1 TGTGCCAGCTCTAGACAGGGCTATTCACCCCTCCACTTT CASSRQGYSPLHF
TRBD2 - TRBJ2-1 TRBV29-1 TGCAGCGTGCTAGCGGGAGGACACAATGAGCAGTTCTTC CSVLAGGHNEQFF
- many TRBJ1-1 TRBV2 TGTGCCAGCATCCGGACAGAGAACACTGAAGCTTTCTTT CASIRTENTEAFF
- - TRBJ1-1 TRBV3-1 TGTGCCAGCAGCCAAGGCGGACTCCTGAACACTGAAGCTTTCTTT CASSQGGLLNTEAFF
TRBD1 few TRBJ1-2 TRBV5-1 TGCGCCAGCAGCATTACGGGACAGGACAACTATGGCTACACCTTC CASSITGQDNYGYTF
- - TRBJ1-1 TRBV7-2 TGTGCCAGCAGCCAATCCCGGGGGGTCGCTTTCTTT CASSQSRGVAFF